This is a list of T cell receptor beta chains from one sample in a study of early T cells in non-severe SARS-CoV-2 infection. MiXCR, run by TCRdb on the 5' RACE reads, gives a single entry per CDR3 protein. The repertoire holds around 30,000 distinct CDR3 sequences, with approximately 5% as singletons. Sequenced: whole blood. Receptor source: an adult who was a healthcare worker with PCR-confirmed SARS-CoV-2 infection or an uninfected control (not recorded which). Both conserved end residues are part of each CDR3. A D gene is named only where the DNA matches it firmly. The size of a clone is reported for some rows only, either as once, few or many, or as a class for expanded clones.

v_call: TRBV7-9
d_call: -
clone_size: many
j_call: TRBJ1-3
cdr3_aa: CASRPREGGNTIYF
cdr3_nt: TGTGCCAGCAGGCCACGCGAAGGAGGAAACACCATATATTTT

v_call: TRBV25-1
d_call: TRBD2
clone_size: many
j_call: TRBJ2-3
cdr3_aa: CASSAHPGGGEDTQYF
cdr3_nt: TGTGCCAGCAGTGCCCACCCCGGGGGAGGGGAAGATACGCAGTATTTT

v_call: TRBV9
d_call: TRBD1
clone_size: many
j_call: TRBJ1-1
cdr3_aa: CASSVDGQGNTEAFF
cdr3_nt: TGTGCCAGCAGCGTAGACGGACAGGGGAACACTGAAGCTTTCTTT

v_call: TRBV13
d_call: -
clone_size: many
j_call: TRBJ2-5
cdr3_aa: CASSLGVQETQYF
cdr3_nt: TGTGCCAGCTCCCTGGGAGTTCAAGAGACCCAGTACTTC

v_call: TRBV20-1
d_call: TRBD2
clone_size: -
j_call: TRBJ2-5
cdr3_aa: CSAPQGSGGAKETQYF
cdr3_nt: TGCAGTGCTCCCCAGGGGAGCGGGGGGGCCAAAGAGACCCAGTACTTC

v_call: TRBV7-8
d_call: -
clone_size: many
j_call: TRBJ2-7
cdr3_aa: CASSPRVSGKDEQYF
cdr3_nt: TGTGCCAGCAGCCCCAGGGTTTCAGGAAAGGACGAGCAGTACTTC

v_call: TRBV12-3/TRBV12-4
d_call: TRBD2
clone_size: many
j_call: TRBJ2-3
cdr3_aa: CASRGTSGLADTQYF
cdr3_nt: TGTGCCAGCAGGGGGACTAGCGGGTTGGCAGATACGCAGTATTTT

v_call: TRBV7-2
d_call: -
clone_size: many
j_call: TRBJ2-3
cdr3_aa: CASSLGAGDGGTQYF
cdr3_nt: TGTGCCAGCAGCTTAGGGGCCGGGGATGGTGGTACGCAGTATTTT

v_call: TRBV9
d_call: -
clone_size: many
j_call: TRBJ1-2
cdr3_aa: CASSVTESTYGYTF
cdr3_nt: TGTGCCAGCAGCGTGACCGAGTCCACATATGGCTACACCTTC

v_call: TRBV20-1
d_call: TRBD1
clone_size: few
j_call: TRBJ2-7
cdr3_aa: CSARDPGTGNDEQYF
cdr3_nt: TGCAGTGCTAGAGATCCCGGGACAGGGAACGACGAGCAGTACTTC

v_call: TRBV20-1
d_call: -
clone_size: many
j_call: TRBJ1-5
cdr3_aa: CSARRGTQPQHF
cdr3_nt: TGCAGTGCTAGAAGGGGGACTCAGCCCCAGCATTTT

v_call: TRBV7-9
d_call: -
clone_size: many
j_call: TRBJ2-7
cdr3_aa: CASSLASGRSYEQYF
cdr3_nt: TGTGCCAGCAGCTTAGCCTCCGGTCGAAGCTACGAGCAGTACTTC

v_call: TRBV2
d_call: TRBD1
clone_size: many
j_call: TRBJ2-7
cdr3_aa: CASSANRGLNEQYF
cdr3_nt: TGTGCCAGCAGTGCCAACAGGGGGCTCAACGAGCAGTACTTC

v_call: TRBV7-2
d_call: -
clone_size: many
j_call: TRBJ1-1
cdr3_aa: CASSPRRESEAFF
cdr3_nt: TGTGCCAGCAGCCCCAGGAGGGAAAGTGAAGCTTTCTTT

v_call: TRBV20-1
d_call: TRBD1
clone_size: few
j_call: TRBJ1-6
cdr3_aa: CSARPPGQRFSPLHF
cdr3_nt: TGCAGTGCTAGACCCCCGGGACAGAGGTTTTCACCCCTCCACTTT

v_call: TRBV7-3
d_call: TRBD2
clone_size: many
j_call: TRBJ2-5
cdr3_aa: CASSGTNQETQYF
cdr3_nt: TGTGCCAGCAGCGGGACTAACCAAGAGACCCAGTACTTC

v_call: TRBV5-6
d_call: -
clone_size: many
j_call: TRBJ2-5
cdr3_aa: CASSFGSQETQYF
cdr3_nt: TGTGCCAGCAGCTTCGGGTCACAAGAGACCCAGTACTTC

v_call: TRBV5-1
d_call: -
clone_size: many
j_call: TRBJ1-3
cdr3_aa: CASSLEGAPGNTIYF
cdr3_nt: TGCGCCAGCAGCTTGGAAGGGGCGCCGGGAAACACCATATATTTT

v_call: TRBV4-2
d_call: TRBD2
clone_size: many
j_call: TRBJ2-2
cdr3_aa: CASSHPGASGDVGELFF
cdr3_nt: TGTGCCAGCAGCCACCCTGGGGCTAGCGGGGACGTCGGGGAGCTGTTTTTT

v_call: TRBV6-5
d_call: TRBD2
clone_size: many
j_call: TRBJ2-1
cdr3_aa: CASSYSGPGLADEQFF
cdr3_nt: TGTGCCAGCAGTTACTCGGGCCCCGGACTAGCGGATGAGCAGTTCTTC

v_call: TRBV5-1
d_call: -
clone_size: many
j_call: TRBJ2-3
cdr3_aa: CASSFGLPSTDTQYF
cdr3_nt: TGCGCCAGCAGCTTCGGGCTCCCCAGCACAGATACGCAGTATTTT

v_call: TRBV11-2
d_call: -
clone_size: many
j_call: TRBJ2-2
cdr3_aa: CASRPIRDHSPGELFF
cdr3_nt: TGTGCCAGCAGACCTATCCGGGACCATAGTCCCGGGGAGCTGTTTTTT

v_call: TRBV12-2
d_call: -
clone_size: many
j_call: TRBJ1-4
cdr3_aa: CASRPPGGTRGEKLFF
cdr3_nt: TGTGCAAGTCGCCCACCCGGGGGAACGCGGGGTGAAAAACTGTTTTTT

v_call: TRBV11-2
d_call: -
clone_size: many
j_call: TRBJ2-3
cdr3_aa: CASSLGPGRGPAQYF
cdr3_nt: TGTGCCAGCAGCTTAGGGCCGGGCCGAGGCCCTGCGCAGTATTTT

v_call: TRBV6-2/TRBV6-3
d_call: -
clone_size: many
j_call: TRBJ1-6
cdr3_aa: CASSYSIRGPGGNSPLHF
cdr3_nt: TGTGCCAGCAGTTACTCGATCAGGGGTCCAGGTGGGAATTCACCCCTCCACTTT

v_call: TRBV4-1
d_call: -
clone_size: few
j_call: TRBJ1-1
cdr3_aa: CASSQGRGLNTEAFF
cdr3_nt: TGCGCCAGCAGCCAAGGACGGGGGCTAAACACTGAAGCTTTCTTT

v_call: TRBV7-8
d_call: -
clone_size: few
j_call: TRBJ2-7
cdr3_aa: CASSLDPGSYEQYF
cdr3_nt: TGTGCCAGCAGCTTAGACCCAGGTTCCTACGAGCAGTACTTC

v_call: TRBV28
d_call: -
clone_size: many
j_call: TRBJ1-5
cdr3_aa: CASSTKRSNQPQHF
cdr3_nt: TGTGCCAGCAGTACAAAACGTAGCAATCAGCCCCAGCATTTT

v_call: TRBV10-3
d_call: TRBD1
clone_size: many
j_call: TRBJ2-7
cdr3_aa: CAIRRDSSYEQYF
cdr3_nt: TGTGCCATCAGACGGGACAGCTCCTACGAGCAGTACTTC

v_call: TRBV28
d_call: -
clone_size: many
j_call: TRBJ1-4
cdr3_aa: CASTPWGRDEKLFF
cdr3_nt: TGTGCCAGCACCCCATGGGGGCGAGATGAAAAACTGTTTTTT

v_call: TRBV6-1
d_call: TRBD1
clone_size: many
j_call: TRBJ1-6
cdr3_aa: CASSDLVGTGSNSPLHF
cdr3_nt: TGTGCCAGCAGTGACCTGGTTGGGACAGGGAGTAATTCACCCCTCCACTTT

v_call: TRBV7-7
d_call: -
clone_size: many
j_call: TRBJ2-1
cdr3_aa: CASSLDLWNEQFF
cdr3_nt: TGTGCTAGCAGCTTGGACCTTTGGAATGAGCAGTTCTTC

v_call: TRBV7-2
d_call: TRBD2
clone_size: -
j_call: TRBJ2-3
cdr3_aa: CASSVGTRSTDTQYF
cdr3_nt: TGTGCCAGCAGCGTCGGGACTAGGAGCACAGATACGCAGTATTTT

v_call: TRBV20-1
d_call: -
clone_size: many
j_call: TRBJ1-5
cdr3_aa: CSASKRDLDHQPQHF
cdr3_nt: TGCAGTGCTAGTAAACGGGACCTAGATCATCAGCCCCAGCATTTT

v_call: TRBV6-1
d_call: -
clone_size: many
j_call: TRBJ2-3
cdr3_aa: CASNGDRNTDTQYF
cdr3_nt: TGTGCCAGCAACGGCGATCGGAACACAGATACGCAGTATTTT

v_call: TRBV6-6
d_call: -
clone_size: few
j_call: TRBJ2-5
cdr3_aa: CASSYRQAQETQYF
cdr3_nt: TGTGCCAGCAGTTACAGGCAGGCCCAAGAGACCCAGTACTTC

v_call: TRBV5-1
d_call: -
clone_size: many
j_call: TRBJ2-3
cdr3_aa: CASSLGGQRTDTQYF
cdr3_nt: TGCGCCAGCAGCTTGGGAGGCCAACGCACAGATACGCAGTATTTT

v_call: TRBV20-1
d_call: -
clone_size: many
j_call: TRBJ2-7
cdr3_aa: CSAPWTQGYYEQYF
cdr3_nt: TGCAGTGCCCCGTGGACCCAAGGCTACTACGAGCAGTACTTC

v_call: TRBV25-1
d_call: -
clone_size: -
j_call: TRBJ2-7
cdr3_aa: CASSPGPGQGPVEQYF
cdr3_nt: TGTGCCAGCAGTCCCGGTCCGGGACAAGGGCCTGTCGAGCAGTACTTC

v_call: TRBV7-2
d_call: -
clone_size: many
j_call: TRBJ1-6
cdr3_aa: CASSLDPGYGSPLHF
cdr3_nt: TGTGCCAGCAGCTTAGACCCAGGGTACGGTTCACCCCTCCACTTT

v_call: TRBV19
d_call: TRBD1
clone_size: -
j_call: TRBJ1-1
cdr3_aa: CASARFVGTGGEAFF
cdr3_nt: TGTGCCAGTGCCCGGTTCGTTGGGACAGGGGGCGAAGCTTTCTTT

v_call: TRBV28
d_call: TRBD1
clone_size: many
j_call: TRBJ2-5
cdr3_aa: CASILGAGGQKTQYF
cdr3_nt: TGTGCCAGCATCCTAGGGGCAGGGGGTCAAAAGACCCAGTACTTC

v_call: TRBV4-3
d_call: -
clone_size: -
j_call: TRBJ1-1
cdr3_aa: CASSQVHLGGTEAFF
cdr3_nt: TGCGCCAGCAGCCAAGTGCACCTCGGTGGTACTGAAGCTTTCTTT

v_call: TRBV6-2/TRBV6-3
d_call: TRBD1
clone_size: many
j_call: TRBJ1-1
cdr3_aa: CATQPTGASMNTEAFF
cdr3_nt: TGTGCCACCCAACCGACAGGGGCCTCCATGAACACTGAAGCTTTCTTT

v_call: TRBV2
d_call: -
clone_size: many
j_call: TRBJ2-3
cdr3_aa: CASETPGGTDTQYF
cdr3_nt: TGTGCCTCAGAGACTCCAGGGGGCACAGATACGCAGTATTTT

v_call: TRBV29-1
d_call: -
clone_size: few
j_call: TRBJ2-3
cdr3_aa: CSVEEDTQYF
cdr3_nt: TGCAGCGTTGAAGAAGATACGCAGTATTTT